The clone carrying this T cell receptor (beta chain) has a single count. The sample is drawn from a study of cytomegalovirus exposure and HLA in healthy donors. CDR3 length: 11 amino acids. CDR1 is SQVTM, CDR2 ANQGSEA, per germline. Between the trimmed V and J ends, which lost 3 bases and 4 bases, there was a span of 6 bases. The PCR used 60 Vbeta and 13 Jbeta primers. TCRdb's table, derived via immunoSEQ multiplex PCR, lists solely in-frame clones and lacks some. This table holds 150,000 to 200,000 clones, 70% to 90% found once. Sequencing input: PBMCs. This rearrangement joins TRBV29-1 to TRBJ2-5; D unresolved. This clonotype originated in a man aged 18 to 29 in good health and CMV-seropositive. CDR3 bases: TGCAGCGTTGAGTCGGGAGAGACCCAGTACTTC. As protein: CSVESGETQYF.